This T cell receptor (beta chain) emerged from a study of T cells in tumors after PD-1 blockade. Study-wide background: Patients had no prior checkpoint blockade, systemic immunosuppressants, or anti-cancer therapy within 4 weeks. On average, peripheral blood gave around 110,000 TCR templates and 33,000 or so unique clonotypes.

Produced via immunoSEQ multiplex PCR; TCRdb's table is partial and in-frame only. The sample has more than 40,000 clones, approximately 80% seen once. From germline, CDR1 is MNHEY and CDR2 SMNVEV (reference sequence). The CDR3 has 14 amino acids. The V end lost 4 bases, the J end lost 2 bases, and 12 bases lay between the germline ends. Sequencing used PBMCs, obtained before anti-PD-1 therapy. This chain uses TRBV27 with TRBJ2-7; D might be TRBD1 or TRBD2, each matching 5 bases. This TCR came from a human donor with advanced basal cell or squamous cell carcinoma (not recorded which). The CDR3 reads CASSSGRGAYEQYF. The CDR3 region has the DNA TGTGCCAGCAGTTCCGGACGAGGGGCCTACGAGCAGTACTTC.